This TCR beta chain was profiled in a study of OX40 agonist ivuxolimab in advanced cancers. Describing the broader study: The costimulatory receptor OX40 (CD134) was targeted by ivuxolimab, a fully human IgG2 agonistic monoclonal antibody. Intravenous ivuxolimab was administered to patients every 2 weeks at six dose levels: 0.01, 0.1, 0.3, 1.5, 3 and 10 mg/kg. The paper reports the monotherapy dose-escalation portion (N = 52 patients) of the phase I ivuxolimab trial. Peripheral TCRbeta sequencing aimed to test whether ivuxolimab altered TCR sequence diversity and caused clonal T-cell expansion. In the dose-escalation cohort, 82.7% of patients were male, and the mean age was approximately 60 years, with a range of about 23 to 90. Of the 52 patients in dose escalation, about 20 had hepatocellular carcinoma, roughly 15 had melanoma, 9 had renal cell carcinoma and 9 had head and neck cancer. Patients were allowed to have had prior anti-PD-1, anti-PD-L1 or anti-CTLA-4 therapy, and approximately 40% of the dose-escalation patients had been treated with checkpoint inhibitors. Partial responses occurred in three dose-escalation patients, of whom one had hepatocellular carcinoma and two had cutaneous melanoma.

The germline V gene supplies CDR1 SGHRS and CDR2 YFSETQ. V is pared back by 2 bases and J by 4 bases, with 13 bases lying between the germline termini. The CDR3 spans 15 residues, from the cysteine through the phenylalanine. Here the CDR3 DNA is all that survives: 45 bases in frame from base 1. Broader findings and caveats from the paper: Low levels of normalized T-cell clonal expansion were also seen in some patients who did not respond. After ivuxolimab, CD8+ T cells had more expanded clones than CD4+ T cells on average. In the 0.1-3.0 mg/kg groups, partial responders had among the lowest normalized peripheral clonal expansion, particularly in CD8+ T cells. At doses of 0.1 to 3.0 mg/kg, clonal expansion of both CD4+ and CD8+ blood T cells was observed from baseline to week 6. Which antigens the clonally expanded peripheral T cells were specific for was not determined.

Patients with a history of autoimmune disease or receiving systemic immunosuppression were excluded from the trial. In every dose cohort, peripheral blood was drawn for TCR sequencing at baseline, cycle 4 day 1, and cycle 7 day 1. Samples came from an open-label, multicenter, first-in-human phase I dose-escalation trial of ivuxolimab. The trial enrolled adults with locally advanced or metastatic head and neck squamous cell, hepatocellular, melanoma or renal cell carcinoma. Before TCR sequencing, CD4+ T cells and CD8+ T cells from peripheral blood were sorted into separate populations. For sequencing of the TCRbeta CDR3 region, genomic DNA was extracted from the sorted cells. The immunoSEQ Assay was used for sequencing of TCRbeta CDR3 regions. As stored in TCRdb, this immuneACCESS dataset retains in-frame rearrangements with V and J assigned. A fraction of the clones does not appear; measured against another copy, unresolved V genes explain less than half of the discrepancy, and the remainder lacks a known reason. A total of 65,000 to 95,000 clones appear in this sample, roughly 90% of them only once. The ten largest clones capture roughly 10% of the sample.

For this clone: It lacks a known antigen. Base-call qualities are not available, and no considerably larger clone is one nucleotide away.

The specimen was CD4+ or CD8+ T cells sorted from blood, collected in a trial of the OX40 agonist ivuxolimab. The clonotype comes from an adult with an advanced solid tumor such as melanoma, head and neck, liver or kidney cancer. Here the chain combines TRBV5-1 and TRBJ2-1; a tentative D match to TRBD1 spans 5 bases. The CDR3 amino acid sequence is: CASSFLDSDYNEQFF. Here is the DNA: TGCGCCAGCAGCTTTCTTGACAGCGATTACAATGAGCAGTTCTTC.